This TCR beta chain was identified during a study of T cells after yellow fever vaccination. Points on this clonotype: An end of the junction differs from the germline gene, which may be a read error.

MiXCR was run by TCRdb on the 5' RACE reads, yielding one entry per CDR3 protein. The sample lists approximately 340,000 distinct CDR3 sequences; about 9.5% were seen once. The CDR3 is 16 residues long. Germline V gene data show CDR1 as SGHTA and CDR2 as FQGNSA. The gene calls are TRBV7-2 and TRBJ1-6; D is possibly TRBD1 (6 bases). The material was PBMCs, obtained on the day of the first yellow fever vaccination. This receptor was obtained from a man aged 18 to 30 who received the YFV17D yellow fever vaccine. This CDR3 is CASSLVGQTYHSPLHF. DNA for the CDR3: TGTGCCAGCAGCTTAGTTGGACAGACCTATCATTCACCCCTCCACTTT. Full variable domain (remainder filled in from reference TRBV7-2 and TRBJ1-6): GAGVSQSPSNKVTEKGKDVELRCDPISGHTALYWYRQSLGQGLEFLIYFQGNSAPDKSGLPSDRFSAERTGGSVSTLTIQRTQQEDSAVYLCASSLVGQTYHSPLHFGNGTRLTVT.